Below, 3 T cell receptor beta chains from the same sample are listed, as sequenced in a study of blood T cells in healthy people across ages (dated by TCRdb to the mid-2010s). Receptor libraries were prepared by 5' RACE. This sample was sequenced with an Illumina HiSeq 2500. A second PCR of about 6 to 12 cycles was performed with a sample-barcoded 5' primer and a J-beta primer mix. In TCRdb, the public reads were trimmed at Q25 with fastp and aligned with MiXCR, with productive beta chains retained. Duplicate CDR3 protein sequences are folded into a single record with the most common DNA and genes. The sample profile shows approximately 1.5 million distinct CDR3 sequences; around 36% of them were found once. The biggest ten clones account for roughly 12% of the sample. Material for sequencing was blood. The receptor source for this set is a woman aged 25-40 years in good health.

V usage is TRBV29-1 and J usage is TRBJ2-5; D not certain. Germline lookup yields CDR1 SQVTM and CDR2 ANQGSEA. Trimming pared 7 bases from V and 11 bases from J, leaving 20 bases between. The CDR3 is made up of 12 amino acids. The CDR3 sequence is CSGATGAYGQYF. CDR3 DNA: TGCAGCGGTGCAACTGGAGCCTACGGGCAGTACTTC.

A word on this clonotype: A read error may be the cause here, since a much bigger clone is one base away. The chain recombines TRBV12-3 or TRBV12-4 with TRBJ2-3; a weak D match, TRBD1 (5 bases). This CDR3 is 15 amino acids long. Here the CDR3 DNA reads TGTGCCAGCAGTTTCCGACAGCACGACACAGATACGCCGTATTTT. Amino acids: CASSFRQHDTDTPYF.

The sample holds many counts of this clonotype. The chain uses TRBV7-2 and TRBJ2-3; 7 nucleotides align to TRBD2. The trim removed 4 bases at V and 10 bases at J, leaving 11 bases unmatched. The CDR3 sequence is 14 residues long. From germline, CDR1 is SGHTA and CDR2 FQGNSA. CDR3 DNA: TGTGCCAGCAGCTATATCCCTACTAGCGTAGCGCAGTATTTT. Amino acids: CASSYIPTSVAQYF.